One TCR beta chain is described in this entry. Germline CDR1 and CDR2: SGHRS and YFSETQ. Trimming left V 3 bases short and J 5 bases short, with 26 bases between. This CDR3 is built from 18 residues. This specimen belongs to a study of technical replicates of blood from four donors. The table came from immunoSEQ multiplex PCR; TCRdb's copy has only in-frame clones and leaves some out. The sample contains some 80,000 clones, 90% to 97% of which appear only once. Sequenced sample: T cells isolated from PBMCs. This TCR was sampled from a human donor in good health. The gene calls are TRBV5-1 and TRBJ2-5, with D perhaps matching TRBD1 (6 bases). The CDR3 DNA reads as TGCGCCAGCAGCTCTTATGTAAAAGACAGGAGATTGGGGGAGACCCAGTACTTC. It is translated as CASSSYVKDRRLGETQYF. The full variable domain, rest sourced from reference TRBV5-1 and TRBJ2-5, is KAGVTQTPRYLIKTRGQQVTLSCSPISGHRSVSWYQQTPGQGLQFLFEYFSETQRNKGNFPGRFSGRQFSNSRSEMNVSTLELGDSALYLCASSSYVKDRRLGETQYFGPGTRLLVL.